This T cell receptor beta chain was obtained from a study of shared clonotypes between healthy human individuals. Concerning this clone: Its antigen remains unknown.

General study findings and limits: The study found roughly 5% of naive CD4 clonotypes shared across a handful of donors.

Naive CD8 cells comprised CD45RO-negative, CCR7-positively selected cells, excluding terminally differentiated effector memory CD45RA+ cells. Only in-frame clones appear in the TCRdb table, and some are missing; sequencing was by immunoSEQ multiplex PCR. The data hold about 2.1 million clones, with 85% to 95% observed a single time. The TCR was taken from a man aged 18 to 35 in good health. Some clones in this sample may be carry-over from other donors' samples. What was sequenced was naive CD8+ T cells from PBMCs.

CDR3 sequence (DNA): TGTGCCAGCACTATACTAGGTTCCGCCGGGGAGCTGTTTTTT. Its protein product is CASTILGSAGELFF. The chain is built from TRBV7-3 and TRBJ2-2, with D possibly being TRBD2 (5 bases). Per germline, CDR1 SGHTA and CDR2 FQGTGA. Trimming removed 7 bases at V and 6 bases at J, with 15 bases between. The CDR3 totals 14 residues.